The subject of this entry is one T cell receptor beta chain. The target antigen is unknown. The data were obtained in a study of cytomegalovirus exposure and HLA in healthy donors. Study-wide points: Altogether, 150 to 200 TCR beta chains were recorded as cytomegalovirus-associated. HLA allele associations emerged for about 16,000 TCR beta sequences in a later analysis, at 0.05 false discovery rate. TCR beta chain V- and J-gene trimming was linked, in a later analysis, to a missense variant in DCLRE1C.

Each of the donors was a healthy bone marrow donor. Vbeta (60) and Jbeta (13) primers were used in the PCR. Assay used: immunoSEQ multiplex PCR; TCRdb lists only in-frame clones, some missing. The sample yields more than 85,000 clones, of which the top ten take up about 5.9%. Germline CDR1 SGHTA, CDR2 FQGNSA. V lost 4 bases and J lost 5; bases outside the gene matches: 6. The CDR3 totals 14 residues. The chain is built from TRBV7-2 and TRBJ2-5, with 8 bases identical to TRBD2. The sequenced sample was PBMCs. The TCR was taken from a girl under 18 in good health and CMV-seropositive. The CDR3 DNA follows: TGTGCCAGCAGCTCTAGGGGCGGGGGGGAGACCCAGTACTTC. Its translation is CASSSRGGGETQYF. The full variable domain, completed using reference TRBV7-2 and TRBJ2-5, is GAGVSQSPSNKVTEKGKDVELRCDPISGHTALYWYRQSLGQGLEFLIYFQGNSAPDKSGLPSDRFSAERTGGSVSTLTIQRTQQEDSAVYLCASSSRGGGETQYFGPGTRLLVL.